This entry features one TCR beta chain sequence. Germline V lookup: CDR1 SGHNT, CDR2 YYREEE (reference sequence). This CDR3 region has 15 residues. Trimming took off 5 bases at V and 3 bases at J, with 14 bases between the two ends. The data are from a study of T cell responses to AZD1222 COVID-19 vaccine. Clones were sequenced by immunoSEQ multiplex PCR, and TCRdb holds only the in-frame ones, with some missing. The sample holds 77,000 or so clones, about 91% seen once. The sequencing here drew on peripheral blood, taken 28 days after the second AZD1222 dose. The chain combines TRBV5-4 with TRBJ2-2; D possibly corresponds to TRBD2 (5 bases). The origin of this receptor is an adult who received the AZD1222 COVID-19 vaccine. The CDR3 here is CASREAKQYTGELFF. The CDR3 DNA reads TGTGCCAGCAGGGAGGCTAAACAATACACCGGGGAGCTGTTTTTT.